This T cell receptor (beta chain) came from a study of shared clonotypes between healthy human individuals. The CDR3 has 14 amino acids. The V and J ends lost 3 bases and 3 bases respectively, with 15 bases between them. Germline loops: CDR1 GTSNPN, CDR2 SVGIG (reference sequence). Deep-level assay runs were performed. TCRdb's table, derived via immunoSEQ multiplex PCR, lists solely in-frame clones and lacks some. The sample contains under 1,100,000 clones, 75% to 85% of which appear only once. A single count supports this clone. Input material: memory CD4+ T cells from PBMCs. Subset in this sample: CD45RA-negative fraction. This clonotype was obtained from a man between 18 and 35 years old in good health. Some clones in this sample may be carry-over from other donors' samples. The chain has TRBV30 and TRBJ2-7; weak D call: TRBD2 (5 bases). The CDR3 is CAWRELGAGYEQYF. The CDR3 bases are TGTGCCTGGAGAGAACTAGGCGCGGGCTACGAGCAGTACTTC.